The present entry profiles one TCR beta chain with its context. The target antigen is unknown. With 60 Vbeta and 13 Jbeta primers, the PCR was carried out. Measured with immunoSEQ multiplex PCR; TCRdb has only the in-frame clones, and not every one. The table records approximately 69,000 clones, about 76% of them present only once. These data are taken from a study of cytomegalovirus exposure and HLA in healthy donors. Study-wide points: Segments of the TCR beta V type were, in most cases, productive about 87% or about 30% of the time in an earlier analysis. V segments that were indistinguishable, TRBV6-2 and TRBV6-3 among them, were omitted from analysis.

Trimming at V came to 4 bases and at J to 4 bases, leaving 13 bases not matched to a gene. In germline, CDR1 is SGHVS, CDR2 FQNEAQ. This CDR3 region has 18 residues. The sample consisted of PBMCs. V gene TRBV7-8 combines with J gene TRBJ2-6; TRBD1 aligns across 7 bases. The sequence came from a man aged 18 to 29 in good health and CMV-seronegative. The CDR3 nucleotides read TGTGCCAGCAGCTCCGAGGGGGCCAGGGGGTACGGGGCCAACGTCCTGACTTTC. Translating it yields CASSSEGARGYGANVLTF.